Listed below are T cell receptor beta chains from one sample, sequenced in a study of tumor and adjacent non-tumor tissue in lung cancer. From the multiplex PCR reads, TCRdb called clonotypes with MiXCR, one entry per CDR3 protein. The sample carries tens of thousands of distinct CDR3 sequences, over 65% recorded once. Specimen: distant non-tumor lung tissue. Receptors originate from an older man with non-small cell lung cancer. CDR3s include the opening cysteine and the closing phenylalanine or tryptophan. D genes are given only for firm matches. A clone size is listed for some rows: how often the clone was seen (once, few, many), or a class if it is expanded.

abundance: .; v_gene: TRBV11-3; d_gene: .; j_gene: TRBJ2-7; CDR3nt: TGTGCCAGCAGAACAAGGGTTTCCTACGAGCAGTACTTC; CDR3aa: CASRTRVSYEQYF
abundance: .; v_gene: TRBV4-1; d_gene: TRBD1; j_gene: TRBJ1-1; CDR3nt: TGCGCCAGCAGTCAAATCTTAGACAGGGTAAACACTGAAGCTTTCTTT; CDR3aa: CASSQILDRVNTEAFF
abundance: .; v_gene: TRBV4-3; d_gene: TRBD1; j_gene: TRBJ2-7; CDR3nt: TGCGCCAGCAGCCGCTCGACAGGGGAGGCGTACGAGCAGTACTTC; CDR3aa: CASSRSTGEAYEQYF
abundance: many; v_gene: TRBV20-1; d_gene: .; j_gene: TRBJ1-4; CDR3nt: TGCAGTTTTTCTAAGCAGGATCGGGGCGAAAAACTGTTTTTT; CDR3aa: CSFSKQDRGEKLFF
abundance: many; v_gene: TRBV5-6; d_gene: .; j_gene: TRBJ1-1; CDR3nt: TGTGCCAGCAGCTCAACGATGTGGGGAGACACTGAAGCTTTCTTT; CDR3aa: CASSSTMWGDTEAFF
abundance: .; v_gene: TRBV11-3; d_gene: .; j_gene: TRBJ1-6; CDR3nt: TGTGCCAGCAGCCAAGTCGGGCTGCGCGGGTCATCCCTCCACTTT; CDR3aa: CASSQVGLRGSSLHF
abundance: .; v_gene: TRBV11-1; d_gene: .; j_gene: TRBJ1-1; CDR3nt: TGTGCCAGCCTAGGACAGAACACTGAAGCTTTCTTT; CDR3aa: CASLGQNTEAFF
abundance: .; v_gene: TRBV12-3/TRBV12-4; d_gene: .; j_gene: TRBJ1-1; CDR3nt: TGTGCCAGCAACCCAGAACGACTTCGGGACACTGAAGATTTCTTT; CDR3aa: CASNPERLRDTEDFF
abundance: once; v_gene: TRBV5-6; d_gene: .; j_gene: TRBJ1-6; CDR3nt: TGTGTCAGCAGCTTCGGGGGCAGCTCCTATAATTCACCCCTCCACTTT; CDR3aa: CVSSFGGSSYNSPLHF
abundance: .; v_gene: TRBV11-2; d_gene: .; j_gene: TRBJ1-1; CDR3nt: TGTACCAGCAGCCCCCCCAAAGTTGGGGGCAATGAAGCTTTCTTT; CDR3aa: CTSSPPKVGGNEAFF
abundance: .; v_gene: TRBV20-1; d_gene: TRBD1; j_gene: TRBJ1-2; CDR3nt: TGCATTGCTAAAACAGGGGGCGCAGCTGACTACTCCTTC; CDR3aa: CIAKTGGAADYSF
abundance: .; v_gene: TRBV6-6; d_gene: TRBD2; j_gene: TRBJ2-1; CDR3nt: TGTGTTAGCAGTTACAGGGTACTAGCGGGAGCGGTCCAGTTCTTC; CDR3aa: CVSSYRVLAGAVQFF
abundance: .; v_gene: TRBV6-5; d_gene: .; j_gene: TRBJ1-1; CDR3nt: TGTGCCACCTTGAGGGACGGAGACACTGAAGCTTTGTTT; CDR3aa: CATLRDGDTEALF
abundance: .; v_gene: TRBV29-1; d_gene: TRBD1; j_gene: TRBJ1-2; CDR3nt: TGCTACGTTAATTTGGGACAGGGTTCGTACGGCTACACCTTC; CDR3aa: CYVNLGQGSYGYTF
abundance: few; v_gene: TRBV20-1; d_gene: .; j_gene: TRBJ2-1; CDR3nt: TGCAGTGCTAGAGATCTCAGAGACGACTACAATGAGCAGTTCTTC; CDR3aa: CSARDLRDDYNEQFF
abundance: .; v_gene: TRBV12-3/TRBV12-4; d_gene: .; j_gene: TRBJ1-5; CDR3nt: TGTCCCAACAGTTTAGGTTTGGAGGGGGGGGCTAGTCCCCAGCATTTT; CDR3aa: CPNSLGLEGGASPQHF
abundance: medium-sized; v_gene: TRBV6-6; d_gene: TRBD1; j_gene: TRBJ1-5; CDR3nt: TGTGCCAGCAGTTACTTCGGGTGGGGACAGAATAGCAATCAGCCCCAGCATTTT; CDR3aa: CASSYFGWGQNSNQPQHF
abundance: .; v_gene: TRBV4-1; d_gene: .; j_gene: TRBJ2-5; CDR3nt: TGCGCCAACAGACAACAGTGGGGGCAAGAGACCCAGGACTTC; CDR3aa: CANRQQWGQETQDF
abundance: .; v_gene: TRBV6-6; d_gene: .; j_gene: TRBJ2-3; CDR3nt: TGTGCCAGCAGCCTACATAGTGAGGCAGAAACGCAGTATTTT; CDR3aa: CASSLHSEAETQYF
abundance: many; v_gene: TRBV20-1; d_gene: .; j_gene: TRBJ2-1; CDR3nt: TGCAGTGCCGAGCCTCCGTGGTACAATGAGCAGTTCTTC; CDR3aa: CSAEPPWYNEQFF
abundance: .; v_gene: TRBV5-4; d_gene: .; j_gene: TRBJ1-6; CDR3nt: TGTGCCAGCCACTCCTTCGGGGGGCCACCGGATTCACCCCTCCACTTT; CDR3aa: CASHSFGGPPDSPLHF
abundance: few; v_gene: TRBV11-2; d_gene: .; j_gene: TRBJ2-2; CDR3nt: TGTGCCAGCAGCTTAGTAGGCTCAGGGTTTGCCGGGGAGCTGTTTTTT; CDR3aa: CASSLVGSGFAGELFF
abundance: .; v_gene: TRBV6-6; d_gene: TRBD1; j_gene: TRBJ1-5; CDR3nt: TGTACCAGCAGTTATAGTACTTCGGACAGGTTAAATCAGCCCCAGCATTTT; CDR3aa: CTSSYSTSDRLNQPQHF
abundance: medium-sized; v_gene: TRBV29-1; d_gene: TRBD1; j_gene: TRBJ1-4; CDR3nt: TGCAGCGTGGTGACAGGGTCTAATGAAAAACTGTTTTTT; CDR3aa: CSVVTGSNEKLFF
abundance: .; v_gene: TRBV10-3; d_gene: .; j_gene: TRBJ1-1; CDR3nt: TGTGCCAGCAAATTGGACATGAACACTGAAGCTTTCTTT; CDR3aa: CASKLDMNTEAFF
abundance: .; v_gene: TRBV9; d_gene: TRBD1; j_gene: TRBJ2-6; CDR3nt: TGTGCCAGCACCGTTACAGGGGCTGGGGCCAACGTCCTGACTTTC; CDR3aa: CASTVTGAGANVLTF
abundance: .; v_gene: TRBV14; d_gene: TRBD1; j_gene: TRBJ2-1; CDR3nt: TGTGCAAGCAGCCTGAGACAGGGATTTAGCAATGGACAGTTCTTC; CDR3aa: CASSLRQGFSNGQFF
abundance: .; v_gene: TRBV6-1; d_gene: TRBD1; j_gene: TRBJ1-5; CDR3nt: TGTGCCAGGGACAGGGGCTCACACGCTCAGCCCCAGCATTTT; CDR3aa: CARDRGSHAQPQHF
abundance: .; v_gene: TRBV5-1; d_gene: .; j_gene: TRBJ1-2; CDR3nt: TGCGCCAGCAGCTCCATCAGGCCGAACGCCGGCTACACCTTC; CDR3aa: CASSSIRPNAGYTF
abundance: .; v_gene: TRBV4-3; d_gene: .; j_gene: TRBJ2-7; CDR3nt: TGCGCCAGCAGCCAAGATCACATGGTATACTACGAGCAGTACTTC; CDR3aa: CASSQDHMVYYEQYF
abundance: many; v_gene: TRBV6-5; d_gene: .; j_gene: TRBJ1-5; CDR3nt: TGTGCCAGCAGTTTACTAGGACTGAATCAGCCCCAGCATTTT; CDR3aa: CASSLLGLNQPQHF
abundance: .; v_gene: TRBV29-1; d_gene: .; j_gene: TRBJ2-1; CDR3nt: TGCAGCGTTGAAGCGACTAATGGCAAAGAGCAGTTCTTC; CDR3aa: CSVEATNGKEQFF
abundance: .; v_gene: TRBV4-2; d_gene: .; j_gene: TRBJ2-3; CDR3nt: TGTGCCAGCAGCCTTTTGGGTAGAGGGACGGAAGATACACAGTATTTT; CDR3aa: CASSLLGRGTEDTQYF
abundance: .; v_gene: TRBV11-3; d_gene: .; j_gene: TRBJ1-1; CDR3nt: TGTGCCAGCAGCTTAGATTCGAAGACAGGCACTGAAGCATTCTTT; CDR3aa: CASSLDSKTGTEAFF
abundance: .; v_gene: TRBV10-1; d_gene: .; j_gene: TRBJ2-5; CDR3nt: TGCGCCAGCAGTGGGACAGCAGGGGAGACCCACTACTTC; CDR3aa: CASSGTAGETHYF
abundance: .; v_gene: TRBV6-5; d_gene: .; j_gene: TRBJ2-5; CDR3nt: TGTGCCAGCAAGAAGCGGAGTCAAGAAACCCAGTACTTC; CDR3aa: CASKKRSQETQYF
abundance: .; v_gene: TRBV12-3/TRBV12-4; d_gene: .; j_gene: TRBJ2-5; CDR3nt: TGTGCCAGCAGTCTCCAAGAGACACGGTACTTC; CDR3aa: CASSLQETRYF
abundance: .; v_gene: TRBV7-9; d_gene: .; j_gene: TRBJ2-2; CDR3nt: TGTGCCAGCAGCTCGACAGATAAGGGTCCCGGGGAGCTGTTTTTT; CDR3aa: CASSSTDKGPGELFF
abundance: few; v_gene: TRBV7-8; d_gene: .; j_gene: TRBJ2-7; CDR3nt: TGTGCCAGCAGCTTACAGCCGTGGGGTGATCGCGAGCAGTACTTC; CDR3aa: CASSLQPWGDREQYF
abundance: .; v_gene: TRBV10-2; d_gene: .; j_gene: TRBJ2-7; CDR3nt: TGCTCCACCTTCGGGGGTGGACCCTACGAGCAGTACTTC; CDR3aa: CSTFGGGPYEQYF
abundance: .; v_gene: TRBV4-1; d_gene: .; j_gene: TRBJ1-1; CDR3nt: TGCGCCAGCAGCCAGGAGGGACAATACAATGAAGCTTTCTTT; CDR3aa: CASSQEGQYNEAFF
abundance: few; v_gene: TRBV28; d_gene: TRBD1; j_gene: TRBJ1-2; CDR3nt: TGTGCCAGCAGAGACAGGGCTTACTATGGCTACACCTTC; CDR3aa: CASRDRAYYGYTF
abundance: .; v_gene: TRBV27; d_gene: TRBD1; j_gene: TRBJ2-1; CDR3nt: TGTGCCAGCAGTCCGTGGGACAGTCAGGGTGAGCAGTTCTTC; CDR3aa: CASSPWDSQGEQFF
abundance: .; v_gene: TRBV4-1; d_gene: TRBD2; j_gene: TRBJ2-7; CDR3nt: TGCGCCAGCAGCTGGACACTAGCGGGAGATGGGGACGAGAAATACTTC; CDR3aa: CASSWTLAGDGDEKYF
abundance: many; v_gene: TRBV10-2; d_gene: TRBD2; j_gene: TRBJ2-7; CDR3nt: TGCGCCAGCAGTACTAGCGGGGGACACTACGAGCAGTACTTC; CDR3aa: CASSTSGGHYEQYF
abundance: .; v_gene: TRBV10-2; d_gene: .; j_gene: TRBJ2-3; CDR3nt: TGCGCCAGCACCGATTTTCAAGCGCGAGGGAGAGATACGCAGTATTTT; CDR3aa: CASTDFQARGRDTQYF
abundance: few; v_gene: TRBV6-2/TRBV6-3; d_gene: .; j_gene: TRBJ2-2; CDR3nt: TGTACCAGCAATACCAAAACCGGGGAGCTGTTTTTT; CDR3aa: CTSNTKTGELFF
abundance: .; v_gene: TRBV10-3; d_gene: .; j_gene: TRBJ1-1; CDR3nt: TGTGCCATCAGTGAGCCTCAGGGGCAGGTCACTGAAATTCTCTTT; CDR3aa: CAISEPQGQVTEILF
abundance: .; v_gene: TRBV29-1; d_gene: .; j_gene: TRBJ2-5; CDR3nt: TGCAGCGCTAAGCCCTACCTCCAGACATGTCAAGAGTCCCAGTACTTC; CDR3aa: CSAKPYLQTCQESQYF
abundance: .; v_gene: TRBV6-1; d_gene: .; j_gene: TRBJ1-1; CDR3nt: TGTGCCAGCAGAAGGAACGAGAACACGGGAGCTTACTTT; CDR3aa: CASRRNENTGAYF
abundance: .; v_gene: TRBV20-1; d_gene: .; j_gene: TRBJ2-7; CDR3nt: TGCACTATTAGAGAAGGACTAGTGGGGGCCTACGAGGAGTACTTC; CDR3aa: CTIREGLVGAYEEYF
abundance: .; v_gene: TRBV4-2; d_gene: .; j_gene: TRBJ1-4; CDR3nt: TGTGCCAGCAGCCAAGTACCGTTGCGGGTAGCTGATAAAAAACTGTTTTTT; CDR3aa: CASSQVPLRVADKKLFF
abundance: .; v_gene: TRBV29-1; d_gene: TRBD1; j_gene: TRBJ2-3; CDR3nt: TGCAGCGTACTCCCATGTCTGACAGGGGGGGACACAGATACGCAGTATTTT; CDR3aa: CSVLPCLTGGDTDTQYF
abundance: .; v_gene: TRBV11-3; d_gene: .; j_gene: TRBJ2-1; CDR3nt: TGTGCCAGCAGCACCCGGCAGGAGGGTGAGCTGTTCTTC; CDR3aa: CASSTRQEGELFF
abundance: .; v_gene: TRBV11-2; d_gene: .; j_gene: TRBJ2-3; CDR3nt: TGTACCAGCAGCTCACAGTGGTTCTCAGATACGCGGTATTTT; CDR3aa: CTSSSQWFSDTRYF
abundance: .; v_gene: TRBV11-3; d_gene: .; j_gene: TRBJ2-3; CDR3nt: TGTACCAGAGCCCGTCGGGAAGTAAGCACAGATACGCAGTATTTT; CDR3aa: CTRARREVSTDTQYF
abundance: .; v_gene: TRBV4-1; d_gene: .; j_gene: TRBJ1-2; CDR3nt: TGCGCCAGCACCCAAGACAGGTATCTTGATGGCTACATCTTC; CDR3aa: CASTQDRYLDGYIF
abundance: .; v_gene: TRBV30; d_gene: .; j_gene: TRBJ2-3; CDR3nt: TGTGCCTGGGTCCCTCTCGGGACAAGCGGGAGCACAGATACGCAGTATTTT; CDR3aa: CAWVPLGTSGSTDTQYF